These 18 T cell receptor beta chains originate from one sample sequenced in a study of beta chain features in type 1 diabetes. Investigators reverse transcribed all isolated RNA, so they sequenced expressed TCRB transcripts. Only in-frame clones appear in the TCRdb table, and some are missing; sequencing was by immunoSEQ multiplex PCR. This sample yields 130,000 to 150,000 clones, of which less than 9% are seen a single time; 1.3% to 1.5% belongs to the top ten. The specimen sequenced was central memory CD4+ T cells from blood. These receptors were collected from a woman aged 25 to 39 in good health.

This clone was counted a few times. The DNA of the CDR3 is TGTGCCAGCCGTGAACAGGGGGACTACGAGCAGTACTTC. Translation: CASREQGDYEQYF. The chain has TRBV28 and TRBJ2-7; 8 bases are a match to TRBD1. This CDR3 has 13 residues. V gave up 8 bases and J gave up 3 bases; unmatched junction bases: 6. Germline V CDR1 and CDR2: MDHEN, SYDVKM.

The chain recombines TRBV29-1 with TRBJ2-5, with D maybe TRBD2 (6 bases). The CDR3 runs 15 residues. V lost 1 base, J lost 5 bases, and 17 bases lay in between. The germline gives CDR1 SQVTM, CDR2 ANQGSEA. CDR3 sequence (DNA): TGCAGCGTTGAAGCTCCACTGGGGGGTAGGGAGACCCAGTACTTC. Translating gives CSVEAPLGGRETQYF.

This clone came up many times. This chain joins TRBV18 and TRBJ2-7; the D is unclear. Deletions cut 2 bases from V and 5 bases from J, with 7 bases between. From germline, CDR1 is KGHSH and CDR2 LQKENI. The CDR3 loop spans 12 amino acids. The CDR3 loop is CASSPGLDEQYF. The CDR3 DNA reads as TGTGCCAGCTCACCAGGGCTTGACGAGCAGTACTTC. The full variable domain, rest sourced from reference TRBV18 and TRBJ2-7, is NAGVMQNPRHLVRRRGQEARLRCSPMKGHSHVYWYRQLPEEGLKFMVYLQKENIIDESGMPKERFSAEFPKEGPSILRIQQVVRGDSAAYFCASSPGLDEQYFGPGTRLTVT.

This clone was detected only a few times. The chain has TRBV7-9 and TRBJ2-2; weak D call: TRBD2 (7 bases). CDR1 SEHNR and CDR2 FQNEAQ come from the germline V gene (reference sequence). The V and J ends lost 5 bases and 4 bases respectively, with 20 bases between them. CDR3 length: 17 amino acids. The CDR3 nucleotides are TGTGCCAGCAGCCCCAGAGGGGGGGCCGGTAGCACCGGGGAGCTGTTTTTT. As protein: CASSPRGGAGSTGELFF.

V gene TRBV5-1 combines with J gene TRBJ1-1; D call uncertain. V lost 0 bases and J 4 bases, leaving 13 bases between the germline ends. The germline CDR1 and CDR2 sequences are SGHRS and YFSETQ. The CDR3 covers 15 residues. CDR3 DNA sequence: TGCGCCAGCAGCTTGGAGGCACTTGGGCGCACTGAAGCTTTCTTT. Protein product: CASSLEALGRTEAFF.

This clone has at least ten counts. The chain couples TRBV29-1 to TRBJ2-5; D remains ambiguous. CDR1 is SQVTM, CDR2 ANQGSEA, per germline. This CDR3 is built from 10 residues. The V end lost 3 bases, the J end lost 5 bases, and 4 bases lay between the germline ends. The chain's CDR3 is CSVDAETQYF. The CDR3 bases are TGCAGCGTTGACGCGGAGACCCAGTACTTC.

The CDR3: CASSPPAGGNHEQFF. Written as DNA, the CDR3 is TGTGCCAGCTCACCACCGGCAGGGGGAAATCATGAGCAGTTCTTC. V usage is TRBV18 and J usage is TRBJ2-1; 7 bases agree with TRBD1. The CDR3 is made up of 15 amino acids. J gave up 8 bases and V 0 bases, and 7 bases lay outside the gene matches. Per germline, CDR1 KGHSH and CDR2 LQKENI. The entire variable domain, with the rest obtained from reference TRBV18 and TRBJ2-1, is as follows: NAGVMQNPRHLVRRRGQEARLRCSPMKGHSHVYWYRQLPEEGLKFMVYLQKENIIDESGMPKERFSAEFPKEGPSILRIQQVVRGDSAAYFCASSPPAGGNHEQFFGPGTRLTVL.

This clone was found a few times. CDR3 bases: TGTGCCAGCAGTTACTCCCTTAGTTACAATGAGCAGTTCTTC. Encoded protein: CASSYSLSYNEQFF. The V gene is TRBV6-6, the J gene TRBJ2-1; no clear D. There are 14 residues in the CDR3. Trimming removed 0 bases from V and 4 bases from J, with 7 bases in between. The germline CDR1 and CDR2 sequences are MNHNY and SVGAGI (reference sequence).

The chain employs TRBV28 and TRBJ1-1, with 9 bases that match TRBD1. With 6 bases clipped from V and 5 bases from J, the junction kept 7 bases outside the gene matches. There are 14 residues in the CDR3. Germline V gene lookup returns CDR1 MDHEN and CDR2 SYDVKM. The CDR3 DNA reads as TGTGCCAGCAGACCGACAGGGGGAGGAACTGAAGCTTTCTTT. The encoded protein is CASRPTGGGTEAFF.

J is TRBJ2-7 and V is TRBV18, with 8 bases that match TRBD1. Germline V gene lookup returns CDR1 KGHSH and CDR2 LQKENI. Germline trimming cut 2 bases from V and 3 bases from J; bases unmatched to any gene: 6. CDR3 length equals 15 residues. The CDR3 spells CASSPGQGAIYEQYF. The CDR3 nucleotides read TGTGCCAGCTCACCAGGGCAGGGGGCGATCTACGAGCAGTACTTC.

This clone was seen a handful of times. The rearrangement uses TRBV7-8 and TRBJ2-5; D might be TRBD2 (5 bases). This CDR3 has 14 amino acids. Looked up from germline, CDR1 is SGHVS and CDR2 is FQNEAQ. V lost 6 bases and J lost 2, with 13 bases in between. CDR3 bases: TGTGCCAGCAGAACGGGAACTAGTCAAGAGACCCAGTACTTC. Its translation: CASRTGTSQETQYF. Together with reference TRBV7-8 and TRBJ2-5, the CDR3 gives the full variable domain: GAGVSQSPRYKVAKRGQDVALRCDPISGHVSLFWYQQALGQGPEFLTYFQNEAQLDKSGLPSDRFFAERPEGSVSTLKIQRTQQEDSAVYLCASRTGTSQETQYFGPGTRLLVL.

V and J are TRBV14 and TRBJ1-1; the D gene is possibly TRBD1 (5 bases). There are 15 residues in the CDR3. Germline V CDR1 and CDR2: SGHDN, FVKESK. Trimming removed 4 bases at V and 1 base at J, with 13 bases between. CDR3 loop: CASSPSSTANTEAFF. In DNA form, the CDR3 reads TGTGCCAGCAGCCCTTCTTCGACAGCGAACACTGAAGCTTTCTTT. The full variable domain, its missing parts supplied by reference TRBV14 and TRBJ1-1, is EAGVTQFPSHSVIEKGQTVTLRCDPISGHDNLYWYRRVMGKEIKFLLHFVKESKQDESGMPNNRFLAERTGGTYSTLKVQPAELEDSGVYFCASSPSSTANTEAFFGQGTRLTVV.

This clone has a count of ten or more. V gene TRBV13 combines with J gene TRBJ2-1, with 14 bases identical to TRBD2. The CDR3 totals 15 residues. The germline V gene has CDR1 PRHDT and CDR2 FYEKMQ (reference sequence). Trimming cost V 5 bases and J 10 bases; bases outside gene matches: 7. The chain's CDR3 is CASSHGLAGGREQFF. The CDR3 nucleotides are TGTGCCAGCAGCCACGGACTAGCGGGAGGTCGGGAGCAGTTCTTC.

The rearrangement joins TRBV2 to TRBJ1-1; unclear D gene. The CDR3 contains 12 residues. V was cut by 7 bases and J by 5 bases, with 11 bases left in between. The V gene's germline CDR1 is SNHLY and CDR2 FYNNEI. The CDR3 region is CASKTARTEAFF. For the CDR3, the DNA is TGTGCCAGCAAGACGGCGAGGACTGAAGCTTTCTTT.

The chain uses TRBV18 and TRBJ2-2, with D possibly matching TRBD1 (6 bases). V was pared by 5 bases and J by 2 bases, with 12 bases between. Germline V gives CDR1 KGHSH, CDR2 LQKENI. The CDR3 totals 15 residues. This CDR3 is CASSTGQLNTGELFF. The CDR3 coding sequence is TGTGCCAGCTCAACGGGACAACTAAACACCGGGGAGCTGTTTTTT.

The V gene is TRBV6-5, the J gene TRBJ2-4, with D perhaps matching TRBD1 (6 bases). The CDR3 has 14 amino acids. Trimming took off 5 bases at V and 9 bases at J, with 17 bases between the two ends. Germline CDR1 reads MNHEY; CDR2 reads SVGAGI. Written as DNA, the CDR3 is TGTGCCAGCAGTAGCACAGGGTACTCTGGCATTCAGTACTTC. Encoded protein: CASSSTGYSGIQYF.

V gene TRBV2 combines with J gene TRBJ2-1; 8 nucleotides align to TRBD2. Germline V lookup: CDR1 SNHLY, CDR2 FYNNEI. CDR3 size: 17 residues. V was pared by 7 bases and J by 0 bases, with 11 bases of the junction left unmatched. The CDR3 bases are TGTGCCAGCACGGCGGGAGGCTCGGGGAGCTCCTACAATGAGCAGTTCTTC. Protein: CASTAGGSGSSYNEQFF.

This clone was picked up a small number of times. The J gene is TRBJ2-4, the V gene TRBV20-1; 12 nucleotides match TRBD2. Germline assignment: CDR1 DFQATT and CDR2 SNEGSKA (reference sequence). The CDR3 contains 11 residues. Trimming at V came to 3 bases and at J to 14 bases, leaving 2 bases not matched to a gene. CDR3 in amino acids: CSARTSGSEYF. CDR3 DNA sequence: TGCAGTGCTAGGACTAGCGGGAGTGAGTACTTC.